The T cell receptor (beta chain) under discussion was sequenced for a study of cytomegalovirus exposure and HLA in healthy donors. Study results and limitations: Across all donors, roughly uniform sequencing depth was an assumption of the presence/absence analyses. Certain indistinguishable V segments, among them TRBV6-2 and TRBV6-3, were excluded. V- and J-gene trimming of TCR beta was linked (in a later analysis) to a missense DCLRE1C variant.

This clone showed up just a few times. Its antigen is not identified. Trimming shortened V by 1 base and J by 6 bases, and 16 bases separated the two germline ends. CDR1 and CDR2 (germline): MNHEY, SVGAGI. The CDR3 length is 16 residues. PCR employed 60 Vbeta and 13 Jbeta primers. Assay: immunoSEQ multiplex PCR; the TCRdb copy retains only in-frame clones and omits some. The sample lists 60,000 to 70,000 clones, around four fifths seen once, with more than 7.5% in the top ten. The chain is built from TRBV6-5 and TRBJ2-1; possibly TRBD2 for D (6 bases). The material sequenced was PBMCs. The source is a man aged 40-50 years in good health and CMV-seronegative. This CDR3 reads CASSYYGSRGGNEQFF. The CDR3 nucleotides are TGTGCCAGCAGTTACTACGGGAGTAGGGGTGGCAATGAGCAGTTCTTC.